A selection of T cell receptor beta chains follows, all from one sample in a study of cytomegalovirus exposure and HLA in healthy donors. Assay: immunoSEQ multiplex PCR; the TCRdb copy retains only in-frame clones and omits some. The table has 100,000 to 150,000 clones, approximately 80% seen once. Sample: PBMCs. Receptor source: a man aged 45-60 years in good health and CMV-seronegative. CDR3s include the opening cysteine and the closing phenylalanine or tryptophan.

TRBV10-1 CASSESETMGTFF
TRBV5-1 CASSIQGNGQPQHF
TRBV7-3 CASSLSGGLRRVGTEAFF
TRBV6-5 CASSYHRTTSTDTQYF
TRBV7-2 CASSSTSGSPSQYF
TRBV11-3 CASSPRTSGSNEQFF
TRBV5-1 CASSLVQGPDTQYF
TRBV4-3 CASSRDRGNYGYTF
TRBV5-1 CASSANAGTHSYEQYF
TRBV6-5 CASREQGSGETQYF
TRBV12-5 CASGFPGQGGSEQYF
TRBV5-1 CASRDERISSYNEQFF
TRBV7-2 CASSLDRQGGTEAFF
TRBV27 CASRPGLETDTQYF
TRBV5-8 CASSLEPATNEKLFF
TRBV6-5 CASSSLGSGGDEQFF
TRBV19 CASNVGGTDTQYF
TRBV29-1 CSVARQVIAEAFF
TRBV28 CASSLTDSYEQYF
TRBV7-9 CASSPVPLSGNTIYF
TRBV6-6 CASSYSNGNEQFF
TRBV6-1 CASSEAALGVYGYTF
TRBV7-3 CASSFPPTGTGELFF
TRBV7-2 CASSSDAGGAETQYF
TRBV2 CASILISGGPPDTQYF
TRBV6-5 CASASPGGSLETQYF
TRBV10-3 CAISEPAGRNYEQYF
TRBV10-3 CAISESTRATGEEQYF
TRBV5-1 CASSAVQGLNTEAFF
TRBV10-3 CAISDPGQGNTEAFF
TRBV19 CASSVNPGGAAYEQYF
TRBV28 CASSGSGGINTGELFF
TRBV4-2 CASSQNPDRPEAFF
TRBV9 CASSVDPGTGIKNEQFF
TRBV5-4 CASSAGTSGGYNEQFF
TRBV11-3 CASSLDSHNTEAFF
TRBV5-1 CASSFSSGRVSYEQYF
TRBV9 CASSEEGSGGSDTQYF
TRBV6-1 CASTGSLGEQYF
TRBV7-2 CASSFKGVYEQYF
TRBV28 CASKSDRGGAYNEQFF
TRBV7-3 CASSWTSGSYNEQFF
TRBV19 CASSREQGAWGSGANVLTF
TRBV5-4 CASSSGRGGSGNTIYF
TRBV14 CASSLLQGFGKNEQFF